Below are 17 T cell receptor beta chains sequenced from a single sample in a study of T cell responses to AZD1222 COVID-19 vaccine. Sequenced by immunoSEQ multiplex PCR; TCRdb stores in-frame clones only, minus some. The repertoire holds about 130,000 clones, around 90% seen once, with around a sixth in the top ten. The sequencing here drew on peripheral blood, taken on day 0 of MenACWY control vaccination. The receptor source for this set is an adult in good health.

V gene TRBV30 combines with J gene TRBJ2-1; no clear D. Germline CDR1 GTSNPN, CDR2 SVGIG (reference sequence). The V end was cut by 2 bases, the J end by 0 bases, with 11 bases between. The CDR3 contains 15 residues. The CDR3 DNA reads TGTGCCTGGAGTATTATCGTTAGCTCCTACAATGAGCAGTTCTTC. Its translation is CAWSIIVSSYNEQFF.

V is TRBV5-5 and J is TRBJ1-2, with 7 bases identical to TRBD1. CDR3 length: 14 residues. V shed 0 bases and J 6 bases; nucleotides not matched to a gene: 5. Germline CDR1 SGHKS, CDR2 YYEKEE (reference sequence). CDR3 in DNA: TGTGCCAGCAGCTTGGCCGCAGGACAGGATGGCTACACCTTC. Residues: CASSLAAGQDGYTF.

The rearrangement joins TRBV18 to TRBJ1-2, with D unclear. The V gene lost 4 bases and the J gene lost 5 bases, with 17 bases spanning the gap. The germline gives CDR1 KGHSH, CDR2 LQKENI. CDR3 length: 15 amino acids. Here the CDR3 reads CASSLAEHPSYGYTF. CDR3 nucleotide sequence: TGTGCCAGCTCACTTGCGGAACACCCCAGTTATGGCTACACCTTC.

Written as DNA, the CDR3 is TGTGCCAGCAAGGGGACTAGCGGATCTTCGGAGACCCAGTACTTC. Its translation is CASKGTSGSSETQYF. The rearrangement uses TRBV2 and TRBJ2-5; 11 bases are a match to TRBD2. Per the germline V gene, CDR1 is SNHLY and CDR2 is FYNNEI. Trimming cost V 7 bases and J 5 bases; bases outside gene matches: 9. This CDR3 is 15 amino acids long.

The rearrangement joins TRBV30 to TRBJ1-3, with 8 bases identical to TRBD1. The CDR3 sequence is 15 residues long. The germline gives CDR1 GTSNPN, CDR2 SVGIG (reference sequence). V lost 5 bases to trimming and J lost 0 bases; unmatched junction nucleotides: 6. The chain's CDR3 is CAWQGASTSGNTIYF. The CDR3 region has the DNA TGTGCCTGGCAGGGGGCTTCAACCTCTGGAAACACCATATATTTT. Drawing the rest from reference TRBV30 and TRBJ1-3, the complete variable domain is SQTIHQWPATLVQPVGSPLSLECTVEGTSNPNLYWYRQAAGRGLQLLFYSVGIGQISSEVPQNLSASRPQDRQFILSSKKLLLSDSGFYLCAWQGASTSGNTIYFGEGSWLTVV.

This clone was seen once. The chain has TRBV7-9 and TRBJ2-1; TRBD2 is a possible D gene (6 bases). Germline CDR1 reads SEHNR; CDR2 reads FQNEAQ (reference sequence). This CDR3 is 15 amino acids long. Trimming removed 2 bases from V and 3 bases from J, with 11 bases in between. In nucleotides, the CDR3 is TGTGCCAGCAGCTTACTCCGGGAGTACTACAATGAGCAGTTCTTC. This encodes CASSLLREYYNEQFF.

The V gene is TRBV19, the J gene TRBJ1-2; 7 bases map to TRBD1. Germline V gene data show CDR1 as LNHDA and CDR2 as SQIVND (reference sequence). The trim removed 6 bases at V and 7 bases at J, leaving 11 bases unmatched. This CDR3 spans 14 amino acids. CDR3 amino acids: CASSPQEGASGYTF. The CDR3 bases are TGTGCCAGTAGCCCCCAGGAGGGGGCCAGTGGCTACACCTTC.

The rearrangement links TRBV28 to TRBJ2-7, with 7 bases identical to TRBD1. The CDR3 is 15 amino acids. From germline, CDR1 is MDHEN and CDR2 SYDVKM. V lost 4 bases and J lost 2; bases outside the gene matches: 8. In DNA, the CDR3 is TGTGCCAGCAGTTGGCAGACAGGGTCTACCTACGAGCAGTACTTC. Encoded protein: CASSWQTGSTYEQYF. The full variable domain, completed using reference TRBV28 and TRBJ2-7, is DVKVTQSSRYLVKRTGEKVFLECVQDMDHENMFWYRQDPGLGLRLIYFSYDVKMKEKGDIPEGYSVSREKKERFSLILESASTNQTSMYLCASSWQTGSTYEQYFGPGTRLTVT.

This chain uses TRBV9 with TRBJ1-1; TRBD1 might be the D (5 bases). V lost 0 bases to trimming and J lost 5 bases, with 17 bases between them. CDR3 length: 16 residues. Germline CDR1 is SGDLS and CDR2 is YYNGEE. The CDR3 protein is CASSVGSGDARTEAFF. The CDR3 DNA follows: TGTGCCAGCAGCGTAGGATCCGGGGACGCAAGAACTGAAGCTTTCTTT. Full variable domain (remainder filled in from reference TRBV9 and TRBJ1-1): DSGVTQTPKHLITATGQRVTLRCSPRSGDLSVYWYQQSLDQGLQFLIQYYNGEERAKGNILERFSAQQFPDLHSELNLSSLELGDSALYFCASSVGSGDARTEAFFGQGTRLTVV.

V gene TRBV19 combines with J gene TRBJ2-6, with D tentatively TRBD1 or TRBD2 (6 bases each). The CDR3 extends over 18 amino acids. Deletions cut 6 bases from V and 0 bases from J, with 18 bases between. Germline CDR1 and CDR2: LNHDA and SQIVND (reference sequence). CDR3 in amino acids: CASSSIGGGSSGANVLTF. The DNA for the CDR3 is TGTGCCAGTAGCAGTATAGGAGGGGGGAGCTCTGGGGCCAACGTCCTGACTTTC.

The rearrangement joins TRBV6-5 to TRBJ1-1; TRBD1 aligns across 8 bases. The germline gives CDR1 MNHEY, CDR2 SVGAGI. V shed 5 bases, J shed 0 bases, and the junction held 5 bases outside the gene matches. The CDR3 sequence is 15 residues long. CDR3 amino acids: CASSNRQGMNTEAFF. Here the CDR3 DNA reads TGTGCCAGCAGTAATCGACAGGGGATGAACACTGAAGCTTTCTTT.

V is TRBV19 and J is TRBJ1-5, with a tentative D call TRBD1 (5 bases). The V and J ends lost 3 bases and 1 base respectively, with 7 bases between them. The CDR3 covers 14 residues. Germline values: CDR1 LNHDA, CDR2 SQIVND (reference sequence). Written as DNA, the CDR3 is TGTGCCAGTAGTATGGGGGGAAGCAATCAGCCCCAGCATTTT. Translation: CASSMGGSNQPQHF. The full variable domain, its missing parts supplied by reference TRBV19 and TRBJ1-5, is DGGITQSPKYLFRKEGQNVTLSCEQNLNHDAMYWYRQDPGQGLRLIYYSQIVNDFQKGDIAEGYSVSREKKESFPLTVTSAQKNPTAFYLCASSMGGSNQPQHFGDGTRLSIL.

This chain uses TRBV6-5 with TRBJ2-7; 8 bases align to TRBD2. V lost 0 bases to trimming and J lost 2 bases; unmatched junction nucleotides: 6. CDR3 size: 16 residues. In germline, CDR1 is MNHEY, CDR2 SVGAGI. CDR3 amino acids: CASSYSRGGRPYEQYF. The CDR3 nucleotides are TGTGCCAGCAGTTACTCGCGGGGCGGGAGGCCCTACGAGCAGTACTTC.

The CDR3 DNA reads TGTGCCAGCACGGGACAGGGTAGCAATCAGCCCCAGCATTTT. As protein: CASTGQGSNQPQHF. V usage is TRBV2 and J usage is TRBJ1-5, with 9 bases matching TRBD1. Per germline, CDR1 SNHLY and CDR2 FYNNEI. The ends lost 7 bases at V and 0 bases at J; junction bases unmatched: 1. The CDR3 covers 14 residues.

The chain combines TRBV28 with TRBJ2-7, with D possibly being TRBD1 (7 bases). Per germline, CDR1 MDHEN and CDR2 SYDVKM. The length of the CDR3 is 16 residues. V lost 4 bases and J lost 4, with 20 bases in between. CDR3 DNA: TGTGCCAGCAGTTCCCTCCGAGGGCAGGGGGGATACGAGCAGTACTTC. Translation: CASSSLRGQGGYEQYF.

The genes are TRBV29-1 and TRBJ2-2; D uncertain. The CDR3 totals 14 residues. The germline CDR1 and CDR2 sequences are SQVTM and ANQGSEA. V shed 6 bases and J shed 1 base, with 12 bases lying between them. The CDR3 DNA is TGCAGCGTAGTTCACGGCGGGAACACCGGGGAGCTGTTTTTT. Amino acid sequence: CSVVHGGNTGELFF.

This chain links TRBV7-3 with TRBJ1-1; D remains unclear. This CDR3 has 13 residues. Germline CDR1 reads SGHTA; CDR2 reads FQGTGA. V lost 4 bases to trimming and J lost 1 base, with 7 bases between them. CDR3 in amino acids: CASSSTRNTEAFF. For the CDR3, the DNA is TGTGCCAGCAGCTCGACGAGGAACACTGAAGCTTTCTTT.